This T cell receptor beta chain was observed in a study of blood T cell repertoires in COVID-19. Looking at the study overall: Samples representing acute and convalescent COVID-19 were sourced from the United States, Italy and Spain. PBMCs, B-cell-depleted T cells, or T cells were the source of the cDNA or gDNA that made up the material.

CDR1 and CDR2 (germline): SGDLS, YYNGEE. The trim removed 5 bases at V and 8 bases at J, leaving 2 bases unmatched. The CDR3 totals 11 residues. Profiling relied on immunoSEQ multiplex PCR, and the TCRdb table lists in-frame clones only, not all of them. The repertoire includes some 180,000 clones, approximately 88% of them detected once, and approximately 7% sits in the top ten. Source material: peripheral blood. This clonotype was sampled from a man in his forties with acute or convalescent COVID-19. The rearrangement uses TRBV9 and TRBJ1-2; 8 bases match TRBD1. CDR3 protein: CASRTGEGYTF. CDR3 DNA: TGTGCCAGCAGGACAGGGGAGGGCTACACCTTC.